This entry concerns a single T cell receptor beta chain. Antigen: not known. The authors made TCR cDNA by 5'RACE template switching, adding a universal primer site and UMIs. A single record per CDR3 protein comes from TCRdb applying MiXCR to the 5' RACE reads. The table has 120,000 or so distinct CDR3 sequences, roughly 6.8% seen once. These data belong to a study of T cells after yellow fever vaccination. Findings and caveats of the study: Though it reached lower strength, the secondary response hit its peak faster, day 5 versus 15. A small share of clonotypes appeared in both CD4 and CD8 compartments.

This receptor was taken from a man younger than 35 who received the YFV17D yellow fever vaccine. The source was CD4+ T cells sorted from PBMCs, collected around 45 days after the first yellow fever vaccination.

The CDR3 DNA is TGTGCCAGCAGTTACACCAGGGGGCAGGGGGGCACTGAAGCTTTCTTT. The encoded protein is CASSYTRGQGGTEAFF. The rearrangement links TRBV6-5 to TRBJ1-1; 8 bases map to TRBD1. With V trimmed by 2 bases and J by 4 bases, 9 bases remained unmatched. The CDR3 has 16 amino acids. Germline V gene sequence: CDR1 MNHEY, CDR2 SVGAGI.